These 18 T cell receptor beta chains were sequenced from one sample in a study of OX40 agonist ivuxolimab in advanced cancers. Clones were read by immunoSEQ multiplex PCR, and TCRdb kept only the in-frame ones, dropping some. The table lists about 50,000 clones, 89% of them singletons. The material was CD4+ or CD8+ T cells sorted from blood, obtained in a trial of the OX40 agonist ivuxolimab. The receptors were gathered from an adult with an advanced solid tumor such as melanoma, head and neck, liver or kidney cancer.

The V and J genes are TRBV4-1 and TRBJ1-2, with D perhaps matching TRBD1 (6 bases). This CDR3 has 16 residues. Germline CDR1 is MGHRA and CDR2 is YSYEKL. The ends were cut back, 0 bases at V and 4 bases at J, with 15 bases in the middle. The CDR3 DNA follows: TGCGCCAGCAGCCAAGAGCCCCAGGGGCTCGGCTATGGCTACACCTTC. Its translation: CASSQEPQGLGYGYTF.

V gene TRBV30 combines with J gene TRBJ2-7; 11 positions agree with TRBD1. CDR1 and CDR2 from the germline V gene are GTSNPN and SVGIG (reference sequence). The ends lost 3 bases at V and 4 bases at J; junction bases unmatched: 8. There are 15 residues in the CDR3. The CDR3 DNA sequence: TGTGCCTGGAGCACCTGGGACAGGGGGGGGTACGAGCAGTACTTC. Translated, it gives CAWSTWDRGGYEQYF.

The V and J genes are TRBV27 and TRBJ2-7; TRBD2 aligns across 7 bases. The CDR3 consists of 13 residues. V gave up 4 bases and J gave up 11 bases; unmatched junction bases: 11. In germline, CDR1 is MNHEY, CDR2 SMNVEV (reference sequence). CDR3 sequence reads: CASSSSSGAGEYF. The CDR3, as DNA: TGTGCCAGCAGTTCATCCAGCGGGGCCGGTGAGTACTTC.

The chain links TRBV19 to TRBJ2-7; 8 nucleotides align to TRBD2. CDR3 size: 13 residues. Losses at the gene ends were 6 bases for V and 3 bases for J; bases not matched to a gene: 4. Germline CDR1 reads LNHDA; CDR2 reads SQIVND (reference sequence). CDR3 nucleotide sequence: TGTGCCAGTAGGGTAGCGGGGAACTACGAGCAGTACTTC. Translated: CASRVAGNYEQYF.

The chain joins TRBV6-6 to TRBJ2-7; possible D gene TRBD1, 5 bases. CDR1 and CDR2 (germline): MNHNY, SVGAGI (reference sequence). V lost 0 bases, J lost 9 bases, and 9 bases lay in between. This CDR3 contains 12 residues. CDR3 DNA: TGTGCCAGCAGTTACTCTGACAGTCTGCAGTACTTC. This gives the protein CASSYSDSLQYF.

This chain connects TRBV29-1 to TRBJ2-1; 9 nucleotides align to TRBD1. Unmatched junction bases numbered 8, after V lost 8 bases and J lost 6 bases. This CDR3 comprises 13 residues. Germline V lookup: CDR1 SQVTM, CDR2 ANQGSEA. Here the CDR3 reads CSTRTGVFNEQFF. CDR3 bases: TGCAGCACCCGGACAGGGGTCTTCAATGAGCAGTTCTTC.

This clone is a singleton in its sample. The CDR3 here is CASSYGGGGSTGELFF. DNA for the CDR3: TGTGCCAGCAGTTACGGTGGGGGGGGTAGCACCGGGGAGCTGTTTTTT. The genes are TRBV6-5 and TRBJ2-2, with 7 bases fitting TRBD2. Germline loops: CDR1 MNHEY, CDR2 SVGAGI. This CDR3 spans 16 amino acids. Trimming cost V 2 bases and J 4 bases; bases outside gene matches: 7.

This clone was recorded only once. The rearrangement links TRBV10-3 to TRBJ1-2, with D perhaps matching TRBD1 (6 bases). The CDR3 extends over 14 amino acids. Germline V CDR1 and CDR2: ENHRY, SYGVKD. The germline V and J ends were trimmed by 7 bases and 0 bases, with 12 bases remaining between them. As DNA, the CDR3 is TGTGCCATCAACCCAGGGGAAGCTAACTATGGCTACACCTTC. It codes for CAINPGEANYGYTF.

The rearrangement uses TRBV6-6 and TRBJ2-3, with TRBD2 identical over 8 bases. J gave up 4 bases and V 3 bases, and 9 bases lay outside the gene matches. This CDR3 is 16 amino acids long. Germline values: CDR1 MNHNY, CDR2 SVGAGI (reference sequence). The CDR3 here is CASSYTGGGTADTQYF. The CDR3 DNA reads TGTGCCAGCAGTTATACGGGGGGGGGCACAGCAGATACGCAGTATTTT.

The chain uses TRBV4-3 and TRBJ2-5, with 9 nucleotides matching TRBD1. The J call may be in error: the DNA end matches TRBJ2-7 better. The CDR3 spans 16 residues. CDR1 is LGHNA, CDR2 YSLEER, per germline. The CDR3 coding sequence is TGCGCCAGCAGCCCGGTTCGGACAGGGGTGTCCTACGAGCAGTACTTC. It specifies CASSPVRTGVSYEQYF.

This sequence joins TRBV4-3 and TRBJ1-1; D gene uncertain. V was cut by 4 bases and J by 5 bases, with 11 bases left in between. Germline V CDR1 and CDR2: LGHNA, YSLEER. The CDR3 spans 13 residues. The chain's CDR3 is CASSLAGWTEAFF. CDR3 in DNA: TGCGCCAGCAGCCTGGCGGGGTGGACTGAAGCTTTCTTT.

This clone has only a few counts. V usage is TRBV6-6 and J usage is TRBJ1-2; TRBD1 matches at 7 bases. The CDR3 extends over 13 amino acids. J gave up 4 bases and V 6 bases, and 5 bases lay outside the gene matches. The germline V gene encodes CDR1 MNHNY and CDR2 SVGAGI (reference sequence). Here the CDR3 DNA reads TGTGCCAGCAGCCCCGACAGGGCCTATGGCTACACCTTC. As protein: CASSPDRAYGYTF.

This clone was observed a few times. The rearrangement joins TRBV21-1 to TRBJ1-2; no check of the table's D call, TRBD1, against the DNA was made. TRBV21-1 is noted as a pseudogene. The CDR3 covers 13 residues. CDR3 amino acids: CASRDRVGDGYTF. For the CDR3, the DNA is TGTGCCAGCAGAGACAGGGTTGGGGATGGCTACACCTTC.

This chain uses TRBV19 with TRBJ2-1; 7 positions match TRBD2. Losses at the gene ends were 4 bases for V and 3 bases for J; bases not matched to a gene: 6. The CDR3 spans 15 residues. The germline V gene encodes CDR1 LNHDA and CDR2 SQIVND (reference sequence). CDR3 sequence reads: CASSTQASGYNEQFF. The CDR3 coding sequence is TGTGCCAGTAGTACTCAGGCTAGCGGCTACAATGAGCAGTTCTTC.

In this sample, this clone turned up a few times. The chain employs TRBV9 and TRBJ2-7; D is unresolved. Trimming took off 9 bases at V and 2 bases at J, with 9 bases between the two ends. Germline assignment: CDR1 SGDLS and CDR2 YYNGEE. The CDR3 has 11 residues. DNA for the CDR3: TGTGCCAACCCTCCCCCCTACGAGCAGTACTTC. Protein sequence: CANPPPYEQYF.

This chain links TRBV9 with TRBJ2-5, with D hard to call. Trimming took off 5 bases at V and 0 bases at J, with 8 bases between the two ends. There are 13 residues in the CDR3. Germline CDR1 and CDR2: SGDLS and YYNGEE. The CDR3 nucleotides are TGTGCCAGCAGTGGGGTGTACCAAGAGACCCAGTACTTC. Translation gives CASSGVYQETQYF.

The rearrangement links TRBV4-3 to TRBJ2-2; possible D gene TRBD2, 5 bases. Germline CDR1 LGHNA, CDR2 YSLEER. This CDR3 has 14 amino acids. Trimming pared 0 bases from V and 9 bases from J, leaving 11 bases between. CDR3 DNA: TGCGCCAGCAGCCAAGATGAAGCTAGCTGGGAGCTGTTTTTT. Its translation is CASSQDEASWELFF.

The chain combines TRBV4-1 with TRBJ2-1, with a weak D call TRBD2 (5 bases). Germline-derived CDR1 and CDR2 are MGHRA and YSYEKL. CDR3 size: 18 residues. The V and J ends lost 4 bases and 1 base respectively, with 20 bases between them. DNA of the CDR3: TGCGCCAGCAGCCTTTTGCCCCCTACTAGTGGGTCCTACAATGAGCAGTTCTTC. It translates to CASSLLPPTSGSYNEQFF.